This TCR beta chain was sequenced for a study of cytomegalovirus exposure and HLA in healthy donors. The PCR made use of 60 Vbeta and 13 Jbeta primers. Measured with immunoSEQ multiplex PCR; TCRdb has only the in-frame clones, and not every one. The table shows 50,000 or so clones, with approximately 68% occurring only once. This clone has just one count. The trim removed 0 bases at V and 6 bases at J, leaving 4 bases unmatched. The germline V gene has CDR1 GTSNPN and CDR2 SVGIG (reference sequence). The length of the CDR3 is 13 residues. The chain links TRBV30 to TRBJ1-1; the match to TRBD1 covers 7 bases. Sequenced material: PBMCs. This receptor was taken from a man aged 25-40 years in good health and CMV-seronegative. The CDR3 sequence is CAWSVRDRAEAFF. For the CDR3, the DNA is TGTGCCTGGAGTGTACGAGACAGGGCTGAAGCTTTCTTT. The entire variable domain, with the rest obtained from reference TRBV30 and TRBJ1-1, is as follows: SQTIHQWPATLVQPVGSPLSLECTVEGTSNPNLYWYRQAAGRGLQLLFYSVGIGQISSEVPQNLSASRPQDRQFILSSKKLLLSDSGFYLCAWSVRDRAEAFFGQGTRLTVV.